Listed below are T cell receptor beta chains from one sample, sequenced in a study of blood T cell repertoires in COVID-19. Here immunoSEQ multiplex PCR was the method, and the copy in TCRdb shows in-frame clones only, minus some. The table records about 140,000 clones, under 90% of them present only once. Sequenced material: peripheral blood. These receptors all stem from an elderly woman in a cohort sampled during active or convalescent COVID-19. Both conserved end residues are part of each CDR3. Fields, in order: D gene, clone size, J gene, V gene, CDR3 DNA, CDR3 protein. A D gene is named only where the DNA matches it firmly. Size values are once, few and many counts, or a class for expanded clones, and some rows have none.

d_call: TRBD1; clone_size: .; j_call: TRBJ1-2; v_call: TRBV5-4; cdr3_nt: TGTGCCAGCAGCTTGGGCGGCCGGGACAGTGTTGGCTACACCTTC; cdr3_aa: CASSLGGRDSVGYTF
d_call: TRBD2; clone_size: .; j_call: TRBJ2-1; v_call: TRBV6-2/TRBV6-3; cdr3_nt: TGTGCCAGCAGCGACATAGCGGGCTCCTACAATGAGCAGTTCTTC; cdr3_aa: CASSDIAGSYNEQFF
d_call: .; clone_size: .; j_call: TRBJ2-1; v_call: TRBV7-9; cdr3_nt: TGTGCCGTTCAGGGAACGCGAAACCCCAATGAGCAGTTCTTC; cdr3_aa: CAVQGTRNPNEQFF
d_call: .; clone_size: .; j_call: TRBJ1-5; v_call: TRBV19; cdr3_nt: TGTGCCAGTAGTATGCAGGCTGGGCAGCCCCAGCATTTT; cdr3_aa: CASSMQAGQPQHF
d_call: .; clone_size: .; j_call: TRBJ1-1; v_call: TRBV4-3; cdr3_nt: TGCGCCAGCAGCCAAGATAACCGGGGGGCGAACACTGAAGCTTTCTTT; cdr3_aa: CASSQDNRGANTEAFF
d_call: .; clone_size: once; j_call: TRBJ1-1; v_call: TRBV4-1; cdr3_nt: TGCGCCAGCAGGAGGATAGGGGGTGGGAACACTGAAGCTTTCTTT; cdr3_aa: CASRRIGGGNTEAFF
d_call: .; clone_size: .; j_call: TRBJ1-5; v_call: TRBV7-2; cdr3_nt: TGTGCCAGCAGCTTAAAAGGGGGCAATCAGCCCCAGCATTTT; cdr3_aa: CASSLKGGNQPQHF
d_call: TRBD1; clone_size: .; j_call: TRBJ1-6; v_call: TRBV7-2; cdr3_nt: TGTGCCAGCAGCTCATCGACAGGGGGTTCACCCCTCCACTTT; cdr3_aa: CASSSSTGGSPLHF
d_call: TRBD1; clone_size: .; j_call: TRBJ2-3; v_call: TRBV24-1; cdr3_nt: TGTGCCACCAGTGATACAGGGGTTCATACGCAGTATTTT; cdr3_aa: CATSDTGVHTQYF
d_call: .; clone_size: .; j_call: TRBJ2-4; v_call: TRBV4-3; cdr3_nt: TGCGCCAGCAGCCAAGGCGCCGTTGGAAACATTCAGTACTTC; cdr3_aa: CASSQGAVGNIQYF
d_call: TRBD1; clone_size: .; j_call: TRBJ1-4; v_call: TRBV2; cdr3_nt: TGTGCCAGCACCCCCCACATGGGACAGGGGCCGCAAAAACTGTTTTTT; cdr3_aa: CASTPHMGQGPQKLFF
d_call: .; clone_size: .; j_call: TRBJ2-1; v_call: TRBV7-3; cdr3_nt: TGTGCCAGCAGCTTACGGCGGGAAGGTGTGCAGTTCTTC; cdr3_aa: CASSLRREGVQFF
d_call: .; clone_size: .; j_call: TRBJ1-2; v_call: TRBV10-3; cdr3_nt: TGTGCCATCAGTGAGGCCAGGGACTATGGCTACACCTTC; cdr3_aa: CAISEARDYGYTF
d_call: .; clone_size: .; j_call: TRBJ1-1; v_call: TRBV30; cdr3_nt: TGTGCCTGGAGTCCGGGTAGCCAGATTAGTTTCTTT; cdr3_aa: CAWSPGSQISFF
d_call: TRBD1; clone_size: .; j_call: TRBJ2-4; v_call: TRBV18; cdr3_nt: TGTGCCAGCTCACCACCGGACAGGGGGAAAGCCAAAAACATTCAGTACTTC; cdr3_aa: CASSPPDRGKAKNIQYF
d_call: .; clone_size: once; j_call: TRBJ2-7; v_call: TRBV5-4; cdr3_nt: TGTGCCAGCAGCTTCCCGAGTTCCTACGAGCAGTACTTC; cdr3_aa: CASSFPSSYEQYF
d_call: TRBD1; clone_size: .; j_call: TRBJ2-2; v_call: TRBV18; cdr3_nt: TGTGCCAGCTCACGCCAGGGGGATTCGAACACCGGGGAGCTGTTTTTT; cdr3_aa: CASSRQGDSNTGELFF
d_call: .; clone_size: .; j_call: TRBJ1-5; v_call: TRBV19; cdr3_nt: TGTGCCAGTAAGGTGGGGACAAATAGCAATCAGCCCCAGCATTTT; cdr3_aa: CASKVGTNSNQPQHF
d_call: .; clone_size: .; j_call: TRBJ1-1; v_call: TRBV5-1; cdr3_nt: TGCGCCTGCACAGCCCGAGGGGGAAACACTGAAGCTTTCTTT; cdr3_aa: CACTARGGNTEAFF
d_call: .; clone_size: .; j_call: TRBJ1-5; v_call: TRBV18; cdr3_nt: TGTGCCAGCTCACCACCGGAACCAGGGAATTTTCAGCCCCAGCATTTT; cdr3_aa: CASSPPEPGNFQPQHF
d_call: .; clone_size: few; j_call: TRBJ2-4; v_call: TRBV27; cdr3_nt: TGTGCCAGCAGTTTAGGAGGGGCATTCCTAGCCAAAAACATTCAGTACTTC; cdr3_aa: CASSLGGAFLAKNIQYF
d_call: TRBD1; clone_size: .; j_call: TRBJ1-5; v_call: TRBV6-5; cdr3_nt: TGTGCCAGCAGGGACAGGGTAATTAGCAATCAGCCCCAGCATTTT; cdr3_aa: CASRDRVISNQPQHF
d_call: TRBD2; clone_size: .; j_call: TRBJ2-2; v_call: TRBV10-3; cdr3_nt: TGTGCCATCAGCCAGCGGGAAACGAACACCGGGGAGCTGTTTTTT; cdr3_aa: CAISQRETNTGELFF
d_call: .; clone_size: .; j_call: TRBJ2-1; v_call: TRBV7-3; cdr3_nt: TGTGCCAGCAGCTTAACCGGCGGCGTGGAGCAGTTCTTC; cdr3_aa: CASSLTGGVEQFF
d_call: .; clone_size: .; j_call: TRBJ2-2; v_call: TRBV7-9; cdr3_nt: TGTGCCAGCAGCTTTCCAGGGACCGGGGAGCTGTTTTTT; cdr3_aa: CASSFPGTGELFF
d_call: TRBD2; clone_size: .; j_call: TRBJ2-1; v_call: TRBV7-9; cdr3_nt: TGTGCCAGCAGCTCAGGACTAGCGGGGGGCCGCCGTCTAAATGAGCAGTTCTTC; cdr3_aa: CASSSGLAGGRRLNEQFF
d_call: .; clone_size: .; j_call: TRBJ1-2; v_call: TRBV7-2; cdr3_nt: TGTGCCAGCAGCTTAGCGCCGGCAGACTTTAACTATGGCTACACCTTC; cdr3_aa: CASSLAPADFNYGYTF
d_call: .; clone_size: .; j_call: TRBJ1-3; v_call: TRBV28; cdr3_nt: TGTGCCAGCACCTCAGGCTCTGGAAACACCATATATTTT; cdr3_aa: CASTSGSGNTIYF
d_call: .; clone_size: .; j_call: TRBJ2-3; v_call: TRBV3-1/TRBV3-2; cdr3_nt: TGTGCCAGCAGCCAAGGGCTAGCTTCAGATACGCAGTATTTT; cdr3_aa: CASSQGLASDTQYF
d_call: TRBD2; clone_size: once; j_call: TRBJ2-2; v_call: TRBV7-3; cdr3_nt: TGTGCCAGCAGCCCCCATGGGGGGGCCGGGGAGCTGTTTTTT; cdr3_aa: CASSPHGGAGELFF
d_call: TRBD1; clone_size: .; j_call: TRBJ1-2; v_call: TRBV7-9; cdr3_nt: TGTGCCAGCAGCTTAGCTGGGACAGGGAGGTATGGCTACACCTTC; cdr3_aa: CASSLAGTGRYGYTF
d_call: TRBD2; clone_size: .; j_call: TRBJ2-3; v_call: TRBV6-2/TRBV6-3; cdr3_nt: TGTGCCAGCAGTTACTGGCCTAGCGGGGGGGCCATAGATACGCAGTATTTT; cdr3_aa: CASSYWPSGGAIDTQYF
d_call: TRBD1; clone_size: .; j_call: TRBJ1-2; v_call: TRBV2; cdr3_nt: TGTGCCAGCGGTAGACAGGGGGCGGGCGGCTACACCTTC; cdr3_aa: CASGRQGAGGYTF
d_call: .; clone_size: .; j_call: TRBJ2-1; v_call: TRBV7-9; cdr3_nt: TGTGCCAGCAGCCGTGATGTAGGGGGGCAGTTCTTC; cdr3_aa: CASSRDVGGQFF
d_call: .; clone_size: .; j_call: TRBJ1-2; v_call: TRBV19; cdr3_nt: TGTGCCAGTAGGGGTACAGCAAACTATGGCTACACCTTC; cdr3_aa: CASRGTANYGYTF
d_call: .; clone_size: once; j_call: TRBJ1-1; v_call: TRBV6-2/TRBV6-3; cdr3_nt: TGTGCCAGCAGTTACGTCCTGGGGAGCACTGAAGCTTTCTTT; cdr3_aa: CASSYVLGSTEAFF